This T cell receptor (beta chain) was profiled in a study of identical twins. General study findings and limits: Excess twin sharing in beta out-of-frame sequences was weaker. Cord blood's abundant beta clonotypes had fewer insertions, unlike memory repertoires.

Every sampled donor was Caucasian and healthy. TCRdb fed the 5' RACE reads into MiXCR, producing one record per CDR3 protein. The sample holds 1,800,000 or so distinct CDR3 sequences, 25% to 35% seen once. With regard to this clonotype: Antigen specificity is unknown.

The CDR3 length is 17 residues. V shed 2 bases and J shed 0 bases, with 17 bases lying between them. Looked up from germline, CDR1 is MNHEY and CDR2 is SVGEGT. Input material: cord blood. V and J are TRBV6-2 or TRBV6-3 and TRBJ2-7; a possible D gene is TRBD2 (6 bases). This clonotype was obtained from a newborn girl in good health. This chain's CDR3 is CASSYPHWRGVSYEQYF. CDR3 DNA: TGTGCCAGCAGTTACCCCCATTGGCGGGGTGTCTCCTACGAGCAGTACTTC.